Below, 26 T cell receptor beta chains from the same sample are listed, as sequenced in a study of long-term antiretroviral therapy in people with HIV. Researchers report immunoSEQ v3.0 was run at survey level. Assay: immunoSEQ multiplex PCR; the TCRdb copy retains only in-frame clones and omits some. The table lists about 16,000 clones, less than 95% of them singletons. Sequencing used unsorted PBMCs, obtained roughly 6.2 years after starting antiretroviral therapy. These receptors came from a woman aged 50 to 65 with HIV.

V gene TRBV7-2 combines with J gene TRBJ2-7; D gene ambiguous. The CDR3 loop spans 13 amino acids. Trimming shortened V by 1 base and J by 1 base, and 5 bases separated the two germline ends. Germline V lookup: CDR1 SGHTA, CDR2 FQGNSA. The CDR3 here is CASSLGLSYEQYF. The CDR3 region has the DNA TGTGCCAGCAGCTTAGGTCTATCCTACGAGCAGTACTTC. Full variable domain (outside the CDR3, taken from reference TRBV7-2 and TRBJ2-7): GAGVSQSPSNKVTEKGKDVELRCDPISGHTALYWYRQSLGQGLEFLIYFQGNSAPDKSGLPSDRFSAERTGGSVSTLTIQRTQQEDSAVYLCASSLGLSYEQYFGPGTRLTVT.

The V gene is TRBV5-5, the J gene TRBJ2-7; D is unclear. The CDR3 sequence is 14 residues long. The V end was cut by 4 bases, the J end by 3 bases, with 14 bases between. Germline CDR1 is SGHKS and CDR2 is YYEKEE (reference sequence). The CDR3 DNA sequence: TGTGCCAGCAGCCTACGGACGGAATTCTACGAGCAGTACTTC. Its protein product is CASSLRTEFYEQYF.

The gene calls are TRBV27 and TRBJ2-3, with D possibly being TRBD1 or TRBD2 (5 bases each). The V gene's germline CDR1 is MNHEY and CDR2 SMNVEV (reference sequence). This CDR3 is built from 14 residues. The germline V and J ends were trimmed by 1 base and 0 bases, with 5 bases remaining between them. This CDR3 is CASSLWDSTDTQYF. As DNA, the CDR3 is TGTGCCAGCAGTTTATGGGACAGCACAGATACGCAGTATTTT.

CDR3 protein: CASSPDRYNEQFF. CDR3 nucleotide sequence: TGTGCCAGCAGCCCGGACAGATACAATGAGCAGTTCTTC. The chain employs TRBV5-8 and TRBJ2-1; D perhaps matches TRBD1 (6 bases). This CDR3 has 13 residues. The germline V and J ends were trimmed by 4 bases and 4 bases, with 9 bases remaining between them. Germline V gene sequence: CDR1 SGHTS, CDR2 YDEGEE. The whole variable domain, remainder taken from reference TRBV5-8 and TRBJ2-1, is EAGVTQSPTHLIKTRGQQATLRCSPISGHTSVYWYQQALGLGLQFLLWYDEGEERNRGNFPPRFSGRQFPNYSSELNVNALELEDSALYLCASSPDRYNEQFFGPGTRLTVL.

The chain combines TRBV4-1 with TRBJ1-2; 9 positions match TRBD1. The CDR3 consists of 15 residues. CDR1 and CDR2 from the germline V gene are MGHRA and YSYEKL. V shed 5 bases and J 2 bases; nucleotides not matched to a gene: 6. The CDR3 here is CASSSGGTGNYGYTF. The CDR3 nucleotides are TGCGCCAGCAGCTCGGGAGGGACAGGGAACTATGGCTACACCTTC.

The V call is TRBV27, the J call TRBJ1-2, with 8 positions matching TRBD1. With 5 bases clipped from V and 4 bases from J, the junction kept 6 bases outside the gene matches. CDR3 length equals 14 residues. Per the germline V gene, CDR1 is MNHEY and CDR2 is SMNVEV (reference sequence). CDR3 DNA sequence: TGTGCCAGCAGTCCAAGGACAGGGAGCTATGGCTACACCTTC. Protein product: CASSPRTGSYGYTF.

The chain uses TRBV29-1 and TRBJ2-1; D remains unclear. There are 13 residues in the CDR3. Trimming took off 3 bases at V and 4 bases at J, with 10 bases between the two ends. Germline-derived CDR1 and CDR2 are SQVTM and ANQGSEA. The CDR3 loop reads CSVERGLYNEQFF. The CDR3 DNA reads as TGCAGCGTTGAGAGAGGTCTATACAATGAGCAGTTCTTC.

CDR3 sequence: CASSGGTYEQYF. The DNA for the CDR3 is TGTGCCAGTAGTGGGGGCACCTACGAGCAGTACTTC. This chain connects TRBV19 to TRBJ2-7; a possible D gene is TRBD1 (6 bases). Germline V CDR1 and CDR2: LNHDA, SQIVND (reference sequence). CDR3 size: 12 residues. V dropped 5 bases and J dropped 2 bases, with 7 bases sitting between them.

The rearrangement uses TRBV7-9 and TRBJ2-3; 7 bases fit TRBD2. Trimming removed 1 base from V and 4 bases from J; junction bases left unmatched: 11. From germline, CDR1 is SEHNR and CDR2 FQNEAQ (reference sequence). CDR3 length: 17 amino acids. In DNA form, the CDR3 reads TGTGCCAGCAGCTTAGAACCAGCGGGAACTGGCGCAGATACGCAGTATTTT. Its protein is CASSLEPAGTGADTQYF.

This sequence joins TRBV15 and TRBJ2-5, with D tentatively TRBD1 (6 bases). With 5 bases removed from V and 2 bases from J, the gap between germline ends came to 18 bases. The CDR3 runs to 16 residues. Germline V gives CDR1 LNHNV, CDR2 YYDKDF (reference sequence). The CDR3 here is CATSEMNRVGQETQYF. CDR3 sequence (DNA): TGTGCCACCAGCGAAATGAACAGGGTTGGGCAAGAGACCCAGTACTTC. The full variable domain, its missing parts supplied by reference TRBV15 and TRBJ2-5, is DAMVIQNPRYQVTQFGKPVTLSCSQTLNHNVMYWYQQKSSQAPKLLFHYYDKDFNNEADTPDNFQSRRPNTSFCFLDIRSPGLGDTAMYLCATSEMNRVGQETQYFGPGTRLLVL.

The chain couples TRBV20-1 to TRBJ2-3, with no clear D. This CDR3 is 11 amino acids long. In germline, CDR1 is DFQATT, CDR2 SNEGSKA (reference sequence). Trimming left V 0 bases short and J 6 bases short, with 4 bases between. CDR3: CSARDRDTQYF. Written as DNA, the CDR3 is TGCAGTGCTAGAGACCGGGATACGCAGTATTTT.

V and J are TRBV6-1 and TRBJ1-1; 7 bases agree with TRBD1. Germline values: CDR1 MNHNS, CDR2 SASEGT. This CDR3 has 15 amino acids. With 5 bases clipped from V and 2 bases from J, the junction kept 8 bases outside the gene matches. DNA for the CDR3: TGTGCCAGCAGTTTGCGGACAGGACCAAACACTGAAGCTTTCTTT. It translates to CASSLRTGPNTEAFF.

The chain couples TRBV10-3 to TRBJ1-1; D is undetermined. Trimming shortened V by 0 bases and J by 2 bases, and 4 bases separated the two germline ends. The CDR3 contains 13 residues. Germline V lookup: CDR1 ENHRY, CDR2 SYGVKD. The CDR3 loop reads CAISESKNTEAFF. The DNA for the CDR3 is TGTGCCATCAGTGAGTCAAAAAACACTGAAGCTTTCTTT.

The V gene is TRBV5-1, the J gene TRBJ2-7; D is perhaps TRBD1 (6 bases). In germline, CDR1 is SGHRS, CDR2 YFSETQ. V lost 0 bases to trimming and J lost 4 bases, with 11 bases between them. CDR3 length: 14 residues. Here the CDR3 DNA reads TGCGCCAGCAGCTTGGACGGACAGCGTTACGAGCAGTACTTC. The encoded protein is CASSLDGQRYEQYF.

The chain joins TRBV6-1 to TRBJ2-7; D is possibly TRBD2 (6 bases). The CDR3 is 16 amino acids. CDR1 is MNHNS, CDR2 SASEGT, per germline. V dropped 0 bases and J dropped 0 bases, with 12 bases sitting between them. CDR3 sequence (DNA): TGTGCCAGCAGTGAAGCGGCCAGGGACTTCTCCTACGAGCAGTACTTC. It specifies CASSEAARDFSYEQYF.

The rearrangement joins TRBV6-6 to TRBJ2-1; D gene ambiguous. V gave up 4 bases and J gave up 3 bases, with 7 bases separating them. The CDR3 totals 13 residues. CDR1 and CDR2 (germline): MNHNY, SVGAGI (reference sequence). CDR3 amino acids: CASSSVSYNEQFF. CDR3 nucleotides: TGTGCCAGCAGTTCGGTGAGCTACAATGAGCAGTTCTTC.

The chain couples TRBV28 to TRBJ2-7; D perhaps matches TRBD1 (5 bases). Germline loops: CDR1 MDHEN, CDR2 SYDVKM. The CDR3 has 15 residues. The V end lost 4 bases, the J end lost 2 bases, and 15 bases lay between the germline ends. In DNA form, the CDR3 reads TGTGCCAGCAGTTCGTCGACTGGGGCCGCCTACGAGCAGTACTTC. Residues: CASSSSTGAAYEQYF.

The chain couples TRBV10-3 to TRBJ2-7; 9 positions match TRBD1. The CDR3 is 14 amino acids. With V trimmed by 6 bases and J by 1 base, 4 bases remained unmatched. Germline lookup yields CDR1 ENHRY and CDR2 SYGVKD. CDR3 residues: CAIRATGGSYEQYF. The CDR3 nucleotides read TGTGCCATCAGGGCGACAGGGGGTTCCTACGAGCAGTACTTC.

This chain connects TRBV5-1 to TRBJ2-7; D is possibly TRBD1 (7 bases). Germline V lookup: CDR1 SGHRS, CDR2 YFSETQ. Trimming left V 0 bases short and J 5 bases short, with 15 bases between. This CDR3 contains 15 residues. The CDR3: CASSLAGGGVDEQYF. Written as DNA, the CDR3 is TGCGCCAGCAGCTTGGCCGGAGGGGGCGTCGACGAGCAGTACTTC.

The CDR3 DNA reads TGTGCCAGCAGCTTAGATAAAAAAGCTGGGACAGTCTACAATGAGCAGTTCTTC. This translates into CASSLDKKAGTVYNEQFF. This sequence joins TRBV11-2 and TRBJ2-1, with 7 bases identical to TRBD1. CDR1 is SGHAT, CDR2 FQNNGV, per germline. CDR3 size: 18 residues. The junction had 11 bases not matched to a gene; V was cut back by 0 bases and J by 3 bases.

The chain's CDR3 is CASSRFYDLSGNTIYF. In nucleotides, the CDR3 is TGTGCCAGCAGCCGGTTCTACGACCTCTCTGGAAACACCATATATTTT. The V and J genes are TRBV14 and TRBJ1-3; D gene uncertain. The ends were cut back, 4 bases at V and 0 bases at J, with 13 bases in the middle. Per germline, CDR1 SGHDN and CDR2 FVKESK. The CDR3 is 16 amino acids.

The chain combines TRBV2 with TRBJ1-4; TRBD1 aligns across 9 bases. From germline, CDR1 is SNHLY and CDR2 FYNNEI. CDR3 length: 18 residues. Trimming cost V 6 bases and J 0 bases; bases outside gene matches: 11. Here the CDR3 DNA reads TGTGCCAGCAGCGGGACAGGGATTAGTCTAGCAACTAATGAAAAACTGTTTTTT. This codes for CASSGTGISLATNEKLFF.

The chain recombines TRBV12-5 with TRBJ1-2, with D uncertain. CDR1 LGHNT and CDR2 FRNRAP come from the germline V gene. This CDR3 is built from 15 residues. The V end was cut by 5 bases, the J end by 1 base, with 14 bases between. The CDR3 protein is CASGPHSGFNYGYTF. CDR3 bases: TGTGCTAGTGGTCCCCACTCAGGTTTTAACTATGGCTACACCTTC. The variable domain in full, with the rest retrieved from reference TRBV12-5 and TRBJ1-2, is DARVTQTPRHKVTEMGQEVTMRCQPILGHNTVFWYRQTMMQGLELLAYFRNRAPLDDSGMPKDRFSAEMPDATLATLKIQPSEPRDSAVYFCASGPHSGFNYGYTFGSGTRLTVV.

V usage is TRBV27 and J usage is TRBJ2-3, with D unclear. This CDR3 contains 14 residues. V lost 4 bases and J lost 10, with 18 bases in between. Germline V gene sequence: CDR1 MNHEY, CDR2 SMNVEV (reference sequence). As DNA, the CDR3 is TGTGCCAGCAGTTCTCTTGCGGACCTAAGCTCGCAGTATTTT. Its translation is CASSSLADLSSQYF.

V usage is TRBV9 and J usage is TRBJ1-2; perhaps TRBD1 as D (6 bases). Trimming left V 0 bases short and J 7 bases short, with 22 bases between. The germline CDR1 and CDR2 sequences are SGDLS and YYNGEE. The CDR3 is made up of 17 amino acids. DNA for the CDR3: TGTGCCAGCAGCGTAGGGAGGGGGGACCGCGACCCAGGTGGCTACACCTTC. It codes for CASSVGRGDRDPGGYTF.

J is TRBJ2-3 and V is TRBV19; D uncertain. V was cut by 5 bases and J by 8 bases, with 17 bases left in between. Germline CDR1 and CDR2: LNHDA and SQIVND (reference sequence). This CDR3 is 14 amino acids long. The CDR3 spells CASSLQLTAGTQYF. Here the CDR3 DNA reads TGTGCCAGTAGTTTACAGCTCACTGCTGGTACGCAGTATTTT. Full variable domain (outside the CDR3, taken from reference TRBV19 and TRBJ2-3): DGGITQSPKYLFRKEGQNVTLSCEQNLNHDAMYWYRQDPGQGLRLIYYSQIVNDFQKGDIAEGYSVSREKKESFPLTVTSAQKNPTAFYLCASSLQLTAGTQYFGPGTRLTVL.